The clone carrying this TCR beta chain was detected only a few times. Its antigen is unknown. This sample stems from a study of identical twins. Trimming removed 4 bases from V and 4 bases from J, with 15 bases in between. The CDR3 totals 15 residues. Germline V CDR1 and CDR2: SGHKS, YYEKEE (reference sequence). A template switching step contributed a universal primer site, while unique molecular identifiers were present in the cDNA. MiXCR, applied by TCRdb to the 5' RACE reads, yields one record per CDR3 protein. The data contain roughly 260,000 distinct CDR3 sequences, around 15% of them singletons. Overall study results and limits: The authors drew conclusions from cross-sectional statistical analysis rather than following the same donors. Among monozygotic twins, out-of-frame TCR alpha sharing exceeded what models predicted.

Sequenced sample: memory (CD45RO+) T cells sorted from blood. The rearrangement uses TRBV5-5 and TRBJ2-1; TRBD2 might be the D (6 bases). This receptor was taken from a woman younger than 30 in good health. The CDR3 nucleotides read TGTGCCAGCAGCCCCACCGGGACTGCGTACAATGAGCAGTTCTTC. This gives the protein CASSPTGTAYNEQFF.